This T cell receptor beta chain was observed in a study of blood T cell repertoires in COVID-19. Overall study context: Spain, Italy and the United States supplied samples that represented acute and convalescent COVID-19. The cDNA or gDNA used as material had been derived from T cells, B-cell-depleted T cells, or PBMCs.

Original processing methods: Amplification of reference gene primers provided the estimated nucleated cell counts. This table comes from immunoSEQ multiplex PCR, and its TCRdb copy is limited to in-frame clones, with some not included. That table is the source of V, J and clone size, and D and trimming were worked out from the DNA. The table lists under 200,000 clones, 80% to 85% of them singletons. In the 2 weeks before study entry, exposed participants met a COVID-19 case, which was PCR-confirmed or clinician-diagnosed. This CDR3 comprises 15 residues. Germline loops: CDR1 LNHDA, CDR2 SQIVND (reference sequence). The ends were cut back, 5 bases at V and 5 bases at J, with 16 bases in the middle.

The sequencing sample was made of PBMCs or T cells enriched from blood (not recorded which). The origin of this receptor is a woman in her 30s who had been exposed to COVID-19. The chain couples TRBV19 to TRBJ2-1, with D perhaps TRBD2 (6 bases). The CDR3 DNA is TGTGCCAGTAGTGGGCCAGCGGGTCTCCACAATGAGCAGTTCTTC. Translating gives CASSGPAGLHNEQFF.